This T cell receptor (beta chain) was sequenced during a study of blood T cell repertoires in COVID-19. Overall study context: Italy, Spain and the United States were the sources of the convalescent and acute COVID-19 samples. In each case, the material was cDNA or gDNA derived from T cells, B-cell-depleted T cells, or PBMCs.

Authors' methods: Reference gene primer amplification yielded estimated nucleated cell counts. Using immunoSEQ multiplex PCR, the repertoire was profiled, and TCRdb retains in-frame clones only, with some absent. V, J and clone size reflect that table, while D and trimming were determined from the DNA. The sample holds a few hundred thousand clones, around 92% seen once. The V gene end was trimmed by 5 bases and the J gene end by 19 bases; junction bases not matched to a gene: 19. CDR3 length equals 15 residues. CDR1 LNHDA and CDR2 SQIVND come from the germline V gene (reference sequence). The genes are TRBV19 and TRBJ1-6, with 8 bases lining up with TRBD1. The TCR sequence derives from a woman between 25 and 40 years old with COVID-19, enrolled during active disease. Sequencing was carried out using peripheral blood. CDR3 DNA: TGTGCCAGTAGTGCGGCGGACAGGGAGACCGGCCGCCTTCACTTT. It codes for CASSAADRETGRLHF.